The T cell receptor (beta chain) described here comes from a study of control samples from healthy donors and cancer patients. Repertoires were generated with immunoSEQ multiplex PCR, while TCRdb's copy carries only in-frame clones and drops some. Here the sample spans roughly 50,000 clones, around 95% being singletons. This clonotype was obtained from a woman aged 25-40 years in good health. Sequences were obtained from blood.

CDR3 DNA: TGTGCCAGTAGTTGGGGACAGGGGGCCGGTGAAAGCAATCAGCCCCAGCATTTT. Protein product: CASSWGQGAGESNQPQHF. V is TRBV19 and J is TRBJ1-5; TRBD1 agrees at 12 bases. From germline, CDR1 is LNHDA and CDR2 SQIVND (reference sequence). The V gene end was trimmed by 5 bases and the J gene end by 1 base; junction bases not matched to a gene: 9. CDR3 length: 18 residues.